A selection of T cell receptor beta chains follows, all from one sample in a study of cytomegalovirus exposure and HLA in healthy donors. Sequencing used immunoSEQ multiplex PCR; TCRdb keeps in-frame clones, though not all of them. The sample shows 80,000 to 130,000 clones, approximately 68% of them seen only once. Sequenced input: PBMCs. These TCRs come from a woman aged 18-29 years in good health and CMV-seropositive. Each CDR3 is given with its conserved first and last residue. Fields, in order: CDR3 protein, CDR3 DNA, J gene, V gene, D gene, clone size. D genes are given only for firm matches. Size is omitted from some rows. Given values are once, few, many or a class for expanded clones.

CASSLGWSRRGYEQYF TGTGCCAGCAGCTTGGGATGGTCTAGGAGGGGCTACGAGCAGTACTTC TRBJ2-7 TRBV5-7 NA once
CASTPMGGNQPQHF TGTGCCAGCACCCCTATGGGAGGGAATCAGCCCCAGCATTTT TRBJ1-5 TRBV28 NA NA
CASSPRTSDSYEQYF TGTGCCAGTAGTCCAAGAACTAGCGACTCCTACGAGCAGTACTTC TRBJ2-7 TRBV19 TRBD2 NA
CASSSVPLAGDEQYF TGTGCCAGCAGCTCAGTACCCCTAGCGGGGGACGAGCAGTACTTC TRBJ2-7 TRBV11-2 TRBD2 NA
CAGSSLAGIEQYF TGTGCCGGCAGTTCCCTTGCCGGGATCGAGCAGTACTTC TRBJ2-7 TRBV28 NA NA
CASSRRGGQPQHF TGTGCCAGCAGCCGAAGGGGCGGTCAGCCCCAGCATTTT TRBJ1-5 TRBV7-2 NA NA
CASSSVFRGNYGYTF TGTGCCAGCAGTTCGGTGTTCAGGGGTAACTATGGCTACACCTTC TRBJ1-2 TRBV27 NA NA
CASSLVQDRSTDTQYF TGTGCCAGCAGTCTCGTACAGGACAGGAGCACAGATACGCAGTATTTT TRBJ2-3 TRBV7-3 TRBD1 NA
CASSSSGYNEQFF TGTGCCAGCAGCTCTAGCGGGTACAATGAGCAGTTCTTC TRBJ2-1 TRBV25-1 TRBD2 NA
CASSLLGAGLVEGYTF TGTGCCAGCAGTTTACTGGGCGCAGGGCTGGTGGAGGGCTACACCTTC TRBJ1-2 TRBV28 NA NA
CASSQSGTSVAEQFF TGTGCCAGCAGCCAATCTGGGACTAGCGTGGCTGAGCAGTTCTTC TRBJ2-1 TRBV16 TRBD2 NA
CASSLRTIRSYEQYF TGTGCCAGCAGCCTCCGGACTATACGTTCCTACGAGCAGTACTTC TRBJ2-7 TRBV28 NA NA
CASSTGQGTEQYF TGCGCCAGCAGCACGGGACAGGGGACAGAGCAGTACTTC TRBJ2-7 TRBV5-1 TRBD1 NA
CASSPYSYEQYF TGTGCCAGCAGCCCGTACAGTTACGAGCAGTACTTC TRBJ2-7 TRBV7-9 NA NA
CASTGGNYGYTF TGTGCCAGCACCGGAGGGAACTATGGCTACACCTTC TRBJ1-2 TRBV7-9 NA NA
CASSSQGSTYEQYF TGTGCCAGCAGCTCGCAGGGTTCCACTTATGAGCAGTACTTC TRBJ2-7 TRBV7-6 NA NA
CASSPYSATNEKLFF TGTGCCAGCAGTCCGTACAGTGCAACTAATGAAAAACTGTTTTTT TRBJ1-4 TRBV7-9 NA NA
CATSRGTSGSYNEQFF TGTGCCACCAGCAGGGGGACTAGCGGGAGTTACAATGAGCAGTTCTTC TRBJ2-1 TRBV15 TRBD2 NA
CASSKPYSVGTGSKYSNQPQHF NA TRBJ1-5 TRBV21-1 NA NA
CASSTASGVMDTQYF TGTGCCAGCAGCACCGCTAGCGGGGTCATGGATACGCAGTATTTT TRBJ2-3 TRBV7-9 TRBD2 NA
CASSHGSTEAFF TGTGCCAGCAGCCACGGGTCAACCGAAGCTTTCTTT TRBJ1-1 TRBV7-9 NA few
CASSWSSGRGEQFF TGCGCCAGCAGCTGGTCTAGCGGGAGGGGTGAGCAGTTCTTC TRBJ2-1 TRBV5-1 TRBD2 NA
CATSRDLGQGVNYGYTF TGTGCCACCAGCAGAGATCTGGGACAGGGGGTTAACTATGGCTACACCTTC TRBJ1-2 TRBV15 TRBD1 NA
CASSPGLAGGEETQYF TGTGCCAGCTCGCCAGGACTAGCGGGAGGAGAAGAGACCCAGTACTTC TRBJ2-5 TRBV18 TRBD2 NA
CASLNGGTQYF TGTGCCAGCCTCAACGGGGGTACGCAGTATTTT TRBJ2-3 TRBV19 NA NA
CASSTAGQVNKAQHF TGTGCCAGTAGTACTGCCGGACAGGTAAACAAGGCCCAGCATTTT TRBJ1-5 TRBV19 TRBD1 NA
CASSYPSRASGRADYEQYF TGTGCCAGCAGTTACCCATCCAGAGCTAGCGGGAGGGCTGACTACGAGCAGTACTTC TRBJ2-7 TRBV27 TRBD2 NA